A single sample gave rise to the 15 T cell receptor beta chains below, sequenced in a study of OX40 agonist ivuxolimab in advanced cancers. Assay: immunoSEQ multiplex PCR; the TCRdb copy retains only in-frame clones and omits some. The sample yields about 60,000 clones, about 88% seen once. Material: CD4+ or CD8+ T cells sorted from blood, obtained in a trial of the OX40 agonist ivuxolimab. The receptors were gathered from an adult with an advanced solid tumor such as melanoma, head and neck, liver or kidney cancer.

V gene TRBV6-1 combines with J gene TRBJ2-3, with 9 positions matching TRBD2. The germline CDR1 and CDR2 sequences are MNHNS and SASEGT. Trimming at V came to 8 bases and at J to 2 bases, leaving 5 bases not matched to a gene. The CDR3 sequence is 14 residues long. The CDR3 spells CASASGMYTDTQYF. The CDR3 bases are TGTGCCAGCGCTAGCGGGATGTACACAGATACGCAGTATTTT.

The table lists this clone with a count of one. The rearrangement uses TRBV4-1 and TRBJ1-1, with 9 bases aligning to TRBD1. Unmatched junction bases numbered 5, after V lost 4 bases and J lost 5 bases. Germline V CDR1 and CDR2: MGHRA, YSYEKL. The CDR3 length is 14 residues. CDR3 residues: CASSPAGTGTEAFF. The DNA of the CDR3 is TGCGCCAGCAGCCCCGCTGGGACAGGGACTGAAGCTTTCTTT.

In regard to this clone: The sample holds other DNA sequences that translate to the same CDR3. The rearrangement uses TRBV5-1 and TRBJ2-1; 10 nucleotides agree with TRBD2. J lost 0 bases, V lost 1 base, and 4 bases had no gene match. This CDR3 region has 17 residues. CDR1 is SGHRS and CDR2 is YFSETQ in the germline V gene. The DNA for the CDR3 is TGCGCCAGCAGCTTGTATGCTAGCGGGAGCTCCTACAATGAGCAGTTCTTC. Protein: CASSLYASGSSYNEQFF. Filled out from reference TRBV5-1 and TRBJ2-1, the complete variable domain reads KAGVTQTPRYLIKTRGQQVTLSCSPISGHRSVSWYQQTPGQGLQFLFEYFSETQRNKGNFPGRFSGRQFSNSRSEMNVSTLELGDSALYLCASSLYASGSSYNEQFFGPGTRLTVL.

The chain joins TRBV4-3 to TRBJ2-1, with D hard to call. The V end lost 4 bases, the J end lost 7 bases, and 14 bases lay between the germline ends. Germline V gene sequence: CDR1 LGHNA, CDR2 YSLEER. This CDR3 has 14 residues. The CDR3 DNA sequence: TGCGCCAGCAGCCCAGTCCTCAAGCCGAATGAGCAGTTCTTC. Translated: CASSPVLKPNEQFF.

Only a few counts were recorded for this clone. The CDR3, as DNA: TGTGCCAGCAGCGGTCTGGACAGGGAGAACACTGAAGCTTTCTTT. This gives the protein CASSGLDRENTEAFF. The chain recombines TRBV7-9 with TRBJ1-1; 8 bases are shared with TRBD1. Losses at the gene ends were 5 bases for V and 1 base for J; bases not matched to a gene: 6. CDR1 and CDR2 from the germline V gene are SEHNR and FQNEAQ (reference sequence). The CDR3 consists of 15 residues.

The CDR3 sequence is CASSFSGPKHYEQYV. The CDR3, as DNA: TGTGCCAGCAGCTTTAGCGGACCCAAGCACTACGAGCAGTACGTC. This sequence joins TRBV11-3 and TRBJ2-7; tentative D call: TRBD2 (6 bases). The V end lost 3 bases, the J end lost 3 bases, and 15 bases lay between the germline ends. Germline V gene sequence: CDR1 SGHNT, CDR2 YENEEA. The CDR3 length is 15 residues.

J is TRBJ2-7 and V is TRBV27; D is perhaps TRBD1 or TRBD2 (5 bases each). The germline V gene has CDR1 MNHEY and CDR2 SMNVEV (reference sequence). CDR3 length equals 16 residues. With 3 bases removed from V and 1 base from J, the gap between germline ends came to 16 bases. CDR3 amino acids: CASSLGLGPMSYEQYF. CDR3 nucleotide sequence: TGTGCCAGCAGTTTGGGCCTGGGACCTATGTCCTACGAGCAGTACTTC.

The CDR3 is CASSRRAGVDNEQFF. CDR3 in DNA: TGTGCCAGTAGTAGGCGGGCGGGGGTAGACAATGAGCAGTTCTTC. The chain employs TRBV19 and TRBJ2-1; 7 bases align to TRBD2. V trimming: 4 bases; J trimming: 5 bases; junction bases outside the gene matches: 8. Germline V CDR1 and CDR2: LNHDA, SQIVND (reference sequence). The CDR3 length is 15 residues. The complete variable domain, with remaining parts taken from reference TRBV19 and TRBJ2-1, reads DGGITQSPKYLFRKEGQNVTLSCEQNLNHDAMYWYRQDPGQGLRLIYYSQIVNDFQKGDIAEGYSVSREKKESFPLTVTSAQKNPTAFYLCASSRRAGVDNEQFFGPGTRLTVL.

The chain employs TRBV5-4 and TRBJ2-2, with 16 nucleotides matching TRBD2. The J segment lost 5 bases and the V segment lost 3 bases, leaving 4 bases of the junction unmatched. The V gene's germline CDR1 is SGHNT and CDR2 YYREEE (reference sequence). The CDR3 runs 17 residues. The CDR3 reads CASSWGTSGRGTGELFF. In DNA, the CDR3 is TGTGCCAGCAGCTGGGGGACTAGCGGGAGGGGAACCGGGGAGCTGTTTTTT.

The chain joins TRBV27 to TRBJ2-7; D call uncertain. In germline, CDR1 is MNHEY, CDR2 SMNVEV (reference sequence). This CDR3 contains 13 residues. The ends were cut back, 2 bases at V and 3 bases at J, with 8 bases in the middle. This chain's CDR3 is CASSLSIFYEQYF. The CDR3 DNA reads TGTGCCAGCAGTTTAAGCATCTTCTACGAGCAGTACTTC.

This sequence joins TRBV2 and TRBJ1-4; the D gene is possibly TRBD1 (5 bases). V lost 7 bases to trimming and J lost 5 bases, with 11 bases between them. The CDR3 has 13 amino acids. CDR1 and CDR2 (germline): SNHLY, FYNNEI. CDR3: CASKRDLNEKLFF. DNA for the CDR3: TGTGCCAGCAAACGGGACTTGAATGAAAAACTGTTTTTT. The whole variable domain, remainder taken from reference TRBV2 and TRBJ1-4, is EPEVTQTPSHQVTQMGQEVILRCVPISNHLYFYWYRQILGQKVEFLVSFYNNEISEKSEIFDDQFSVERPDGSNFTLKIRSTKLEDSAMYFCASKRDLNEKLFFGSGTQLSVL.

The genes are TRBV7-8 and TRBJ2-6; 9 positions match TRBD1. V lost 4 bases to trimming and J lost 4 bases; unmatched junction nucleotides: 5. In germline, CDR1 is SGHVS, CDR2 FQNEAQ. This CDR3 contains 16 residues. The CDR3 spells CASSSRTGEGANVLTF. In DNA, the CDR3 is TGTGCCAGCAGCTCCCGGACAGGGGAGGGGGCCAACGTCCTGACTTTC. Together with reference TRBV7-8 and TRBJ2-6, the CDR3 gives the full variable domain: GAGVSQSPRYKVAKRGQDVALRCDPISGHVSLFWYQQALGQGPEFLTYFQNEAQLDKSGLPSDRFFAERPEGSVSTLKIQRTQQEDSAVYLCASSSRTGEGANVLTFGAGSRLTVL.

The chain carries TRBV19 and TRBJ1-5, with 10 bases lining up with TRBD1. The germline V gene has CDR1 LNHDA and CDR2 SQIVND (reference sequence). The trim removed 3 bases at V and 4 bases at J, leaving 12 bases unmatched. The CDR3 has 18 residues. CDR3 sequence (DNA): TGTGCCAGTAGTATGCCGGTGAGGACAGGGGGACGGAATCAGCCCCAGCATTTT. Translating it yields CASSMPVRTGGRNQPQHF.

CDR3: CASSFGLAGQGNEQFF. Written as DNA, the CDR3 is TGTGCCAGCAGTTTCGGACTAGCGGGTCAGGGGAATGAGCAGTTCTTC. The chain has TRBV5-5 and TRBJ2-1; 11 bases agree with TRBD2. The V segment lost 5 bases and the J segment 7 bases; nucleotides outside the gene matches: 11. This CDR3 has 16 amino acids. Germline CDR1 SGHKS, CDR2 YYEKEE (reference sequence).

J is TRBJ2-3 and V is TRBV6-6, with D perhaps given as TRBD1 or TRBD2 (5 bases each). V lost 7 bases and J lost 0, with 11 bases in between. Germline CDR1 reads MNHNY; CDR2 reads SVGAGI (reference sequence). CDR3 length: 14 residues. The CDR3 DNA reads as TGTGCCAGCACCGGGGACCAAAGCACAGATACGCAGTATTTT. Amino acids: CASTGDQSTDTQYF.